This T cell receptor (beta chain) originates from a study of cytomegalovirus exposure and HLA in healthy donors. A remark on this clone: This same CDR3 is encoded by further DNA sequences in the sample.

60 Vbeta and 13 Jbeta primers were used in PCR. Produced via immunoSEQ multiplex PCR; TCRdb's table is partial and in-frame only. The table has 140,000 to 150,000 clones, around 79% seen once. Germline lookup yields CDR1 LNHDA and CDR2 SQIVND (reference sequence). The CDR3 loop spans 15 amino acids. V lost 3 bases to trimming and J lost 4 bases; unmatched junction nucleotides: 5. Material: PBMCs. The chain links TRBV19 to TRBJ2-2, with 7 bases aligning to TRBD1. The clonotype comes from a man aged 40-49 years in good health and CMV-seropositive. For the CDR3, the DNA is TGTGCCAGTAGTATCAGACAGGGTGGCACCGGGGAGCTGTTTTTT. Its translation is CASSIRQGGTGELFF.